The 11 T cell receptor beta chains listed next were all sequenced from one sample in a study of beta chain features in type 1 diabetes. Expressed TCRB transcripts were sequenced because the entire RNA isolate underwent reverse transcription. Sequenced by immunoSEQ multiplex PCR; TCRdb stores in-frame clones only, minus some. The sample has nearly 350,000 clones, approximately 8% seen once; the top ten hold around 0.45%. Specimen: central memory CD4+ T cells from blood. Receptors were obtained from a woman between 18 and 30 years old in good health.

This clone has just a few counts. J is TRBJ2-2 and V is TRBV4-1; 8 bases map to TRBD1. J lost 6 bases, V lost 4 bases, and 10 bases had no gene match. The CDR3 runs 16 residues. Germline CDR1 and CDR2: MGHRA and YSYEKL. The CDR3 sequence is CASSPQKGQAAGELFF. The CDR3 coding sequence is TGCGCCAGCAGCCCTCAAAAGGGACAGGCGGCCGGGGAGCTGTTTTTT.

This chain uses TRBV7-2 with TRBJ2-1, with 9 nucleotides matching TRBD2. The ends lost 3 bases at V and 1 base at J; junction bases unmatched: 10. Germline V CDR1 and CDR2: SGHTA, FQGNSA. The CDR3 runs 18 residues. CDR3 nucleotide sequence: TGTGCCAGCAGCTTCGGCGGGAGGGGAGTCAGTTCCTACAATGAGCAGTTCTTC. Amino acid sequence: CASSFGGRGVSSYNEQFF.

This clone was detected only a few times. This chain uses TRBV15 with TRBJ1-3; 8 bases map to TRBD1. The J segment lost 4 bases and the V segment lost 1 base, leaving 3 bases of the junction unmatched. The V gene's germline CDR1 is LNHNV and CDR2 YYDKDF (reference sequence). The CDR3 extends over 15 amino acids. In DNA form, the CDR3 reads TGTGCCACCAGCAGAGCCCAGGGGGCCGGAAACACCATATATTTT. Residues: CATSRAQGAGNTIYF.

This clone has only a few counts. The chain links TRBV7-9 to TRBJ2-1; 9 bases match TRBD2. Per the germline V gene, CDR1 is SEHNR and CDR2 is FQNEAQ (reference sequence). The CDR3 length is 15 residues. V lost 5 bases and J lost 8; bases outside the gene matches: 10. The DNA of the CDR3 is TGTGCCAGCAGCCCCGGGCTAGCGGGAAGCGATGAGCAGTTCTTC. It translates to CASSPGLAGSDEQFF.

The rearrangement uses TRBV5-1 and TRBJ2-7; D is possibly TRBD1 (6 bases). V was shortened by 3 bases and J by 1 base, with 14 bases between the two germline ends. CDR1 is SGHRS and CDR2 is YFSETQ in the germline V gene. The CDR3 extends over 15 amino acids. In DNA form, the CDR3 reads TGCGCCAGCAGCTATCAGGGGCGCGGGTCCTACGAGCAGTACTTC. Its protein is CASSYQGRGSYEQYF.

This rearrangement joins TRBV7-3 to TRBJ2-3, with D unclear. Germline CDR1 and CDR2: SGHTA and FQGTGA. V lost 1 base and J lost 0, with 5 bases in between. The CDR3 runs to 14 residues. The CDR3 here is CASSLSPSTDTQYF. DNA for the CDR3: TGTGCCAGCAGCTTAAGTCCTAGCACAGATACGCAGTATTTT.

This clone was counted a few times. J is TRBJ2-5 and V is TRBV28, with D tentatively TRBD1 (6 bases). The J call may be wrong; the DNA end is better matched by TRBJ2-7. CDR1 and CDR2 (germline): MDHEN, SYDVKM. CDR3 length: 18 residues. The CDR3 region has the DNA TGTGCCAGCAGTTTATATGTGTTGGCTTGGGACACAACCTACGAGCAGTACTTC. It specifies CASSLYVLAWDTTYEQYF.

This clone was detected only a few times. The chain recombines TRBV7-9 with TRBJ1-4, with unresolved D. The V gene lost 5 bases and the J gene lost 5 bases, with 12 bases spanning the gap. Looked up from germline, CDR1 is SEHNR and CDR2 is FQNEAQ (reference sequence). This CDR3 has 14 amino acids. The CDR3 bases are TGTGCCAGCAGCCCGATGGACGAAAATGAAAAACTGTTTTTT. Protein product: CASSPMDENEKLFF.

V is TRBV5-4 and J is TRBJ1-1, with 8 bases identical to TRBD1. The CDR3 is made up of 14 amino acids. Losses at the gene ends were 0 bases for V and 6 bases for J; bases not matched to a gene: 4. Per the germline V gene, CDR1 is SGHNT and CDR2 is YYREEE (reference sequence). The CDR3 coding sequence is TGTGCCAGCAGCTTGGACAGGGGGAGCGCTGAAGCTTTCTTT. Encoded protein: CASSLDRGSAEAFF.

The CDR3 region has the DNA TGCGCCAGCAGCTTGGGACAGGGGGCGCTAGGGGCCAACGTCCTGACTTTC. This codes for CASSLGQGALGANVLTF. The rearrangement uses TRBV5-1 and TRBJ2-6, with 10 bases identical to TRBD1. The V and J ends lost 0 bases and 4 bases, in that order; junction bases with no gene match: 4. The CDR3 runs to 17 residues. The germline V gene has CDR1 SGHRS and CDR2 YFSETQ.

This clone was detected a few times. The genes are TRBV10-3 and TRBJ1-1; 8 bases are a match to TRBD1. The germline V gene has CDR1 ENHRY and CDR2 SYGVKD. The CDR3 sequence is 14 residues long. With V trimmed by 6 bases and J by 1 base, 4 bases remained unmatched. This CDR3 reads CAIRQQGGNTEAFF. CDR3 DNA sequence: TGTGCCATCAGACAACAGGGGGGGAACACTGAAGCTTTCTTT.